The entry that follows covers one T cell receptor (beta chain) sequence. Its antigen is unknown. Via MiXCR, TCRdb re-called the RT-PCR reads, giving one row per CDR3 protein. The sample shows 800,000 or so distinct CDR3 sequences, 21% of them seen only once. The germline gives CDR1 MNHEY, CDR2 SVGAGI. CDR3 length: 17 amino acids. V was pared by 2 bases and J by 1 base, with 12 bases between. This sample was taken from a study of response to subunit inactivated influenza vaccine. Whole-study results and caveats: The authors suggested that few new T cells are recruited per seasonal influenza vaccination.

The chain carries TRBV6-5 and TRBJ2-6, with D maybe TRBD1 (5 bases). The source of this sequence is a man aged 50 to 60 who received an inactivated influenza vaccine. The sequencing used PBMCs from blood, collected less than 6 days after vaccination. The CDR3 bases are TGTGCCAGCAGTTACAGTCCAGGGATTTCTGGGGCCAACGTCCTGACTTTC. It yields the protein CASSYSPGISGANVLTF.